There are a few counts of the clone carrying this TCR beta chain. Its antigen is not known. This specimen belongs to a study of response to subunit inactivated influenza vaccine. Broader study findings: A suggestion made by the authors is that each seasonal influenza vaccination recruits few new T cells.

Trimming at V came to 0 bases and at J to 8 bases, leaving 3 bases not matched to a gene. CDR3 size: 13 residues. From germline, CDR1 is SQVTM and CDR2 ANQGSEA. Using its own MiXCR run on the RT-PCR reads, TCRdb lists one record per CDR3 protein. The table records roughly 500,000 distinct CDR3 sequences, 25% of them present only once. The chain joins TRBV29-1 to TRBJ2-4; 8 nucleotides align to TRBD1. The clonotype was recovered from a man aged 50-60 years who received an inactivated influenza vaccine. The sample consisted of CD4+ T cells sorted from PBMCs, taken 4 to 6 days after vaccination. CDR3 bases: TGCAGCGTTGAAGATGCAGGGGGCTACATTCAGTACTTC. It yields the protein CSVEDAGGYIQYF. Supplemented by reference TRBV29-1 and TRBJ2-4, the full variable domain reads SAVISQKPSRDICQRGTSLTIQCQVDSQVTMMFWYRQQPGQSLTLIATANQGSEATYESGFVIDKFPISRPNLTFSTLTVSNMSPEDSSIYLCSVEDAGGYIQYFGAGTRLSVL.